This T cell receptor (beta chain) was identified in a study of cytotoxic CD8 clonotypes in ibrutinib-treated CLL. The length of the CDR3 is 11 residues. Germline-derived CDR1 and CDR2 are SQVTM and ANQGSEA. Trimming cost V 6 bases and J 13 bases, with 18 bases left between them. The protocol was immunoSEQ multiplex PCR, while the TCRdb copy is restricted to in-frame clones and leaves out a portion. The sample carries 200,000 to 250,000 clones, nearly 80% recorded once. Points on this clone: What it recognizes is unknown.

The study's findings and limits: Upon ibrutinib response clonality rose, and upon progression it fell back toward baseline.

Sequencing was performed on PBMCs, taken after 12 months of ibrutinib treatment. The receptor was derived from a human donor with chronic lymphocytic leukemia. This chain links TRBV29-1 with TRBJ1-1; D may be TRBD1 (6 bases). CDR3 bases: TGCAGCGTGACAGGATTGGAGGGGGTTTTCTTT. Translated: CSVTGLEGVFF.